This T cell receptor (beta chain) was found in a study of vaccination and CD4 T cells after COVID-19. Points from the study as a whole: The median SARS-CoV-2-reactive clonotype number increased from about 20 to 38, without statistical significance. Looking at convalescent patients, 304 of their 307 vaccine-specific clones were spike mono-reactive.

Treatment defined: approximately nine-day PBMC culture with coronavirus spike peptide pools or control peptides (ViraFEST assay). Each well received 2.1 million or so PBMCs, cultured with about 9.1 IU/ml IL-2 and 9.5 to 10 ug/ml peptide pools. With the Oncomine TCR Beta short-read assay, DNA from cultured CD4+ T cells was sequenced. One entry per CDR3 protein results from TCRdb running MiXCR on the PCR reads. The table includes 17,000 or so distinct CDR3 sequences, roughly 45% detected once. In regard to this clonotype: The antigen remains undetermined.

Trimming took off 1 base at V and 3 bases at J, with 6 bases between the two ends. The CDR3 totals 13 residues. This sequence joins TRBV12-3 or TRBV12-4 and TRBJ1-1; the D is unclear. The sequence was obtained from a human donor who had recovered from COVID-19. This specimen consisted of CD4+ T cells from blood, cultured in vitro, obtained before SARS-CoV-2 vaccination. Here the CDR3 reads CASSLGAHTEAFF. CDR3 sequence (DNA): TGTGCCAGCAGTTTAGGGGCACACACTGAAGCTTTCTTT.